Below are 32 T cell receptor beta chains sequenced from a single sample in a study of T-cell reconstitution after alpha-beta-depleted transplantation in children. The library targeted TCRbeta and was prepared with unique molecular identifiers. TCRdb used MiXCR to reprocess the PCR reads, holding one entry per CDR3 protein. Of a few hundred thousand distinct CDR3 sequences listed, 10% are singletons. The sample was PBMCs from the stem cell graft donor, taken from the stem cell graft. The receptor set was obtained from a human donor who donated a stem cell graft to a child with acute lymphoblastic leukemia.

The V gene is TRBV4-1, the J gene TRBJ2-5; D possibly matches TRBD1 or TRBD2 (5 bases each). CDR1 is MGHRA and CDR2 is YSYEKL in the germline V gene. V was pared by 4 bases and J by 4 bases, with 16 bases between. This CDR3 is 15 amino acids long. DNA for the CDR3: TGCGCCAGCAGCCCCCAGGGAGACCCCAGAGAGACCCAGTACTTC. Amino acids: CASSPQGDPRETQYF.

Here the CDR3 reads CASSSTSVGTSGRRGSYEQYF. Written as DNA, the CDR3 is TGTGCCAGCAGTTCAACGTCGGTGGGGACTAGCGGGAGGCGGGGTTCCTACGAGCAGTACTTC. The V and J genes are TRBV28 and TRBJ2-7; 15 bases fit TRBD2. From germline, CDR1 is MDHEN and CDR2 SYDVKM. This CDR3 spans 21 amino acids. V gave up 4 bases and J gave up 1 base; unmatched junction bases: 17. Based on the CDR3 plus reference TRBV28 and TRBJ2-7, the full variable domain is DVKVTQSSRYLVKRTGEKVFLECVQDMDHENMFWYRQDPGLGLRLIYFSYDVKMKEKGDIPEGYSVSREKKERFSLILESASTNQTSMYLCASSSTSVGTSGRRGSYEQYFGPGTRLTVT.

In this sample, this clonotype turned up many times. This chain uses TRBV29-1 with TRBJ2-1; D unresolved. Trimming left V 1 base short and J 14 bases short, with 15 bases between. The V gene's germline CDR1 is SQVTM and CDR2 ANQGSEA. CDR3 size: 12 residues. In DNA form, the CDR3 reads TGCAGCGTTGAAGCCCATAGCCCCATGGAGTTCTTC. Its protein is CSVEAHSPMEFF.

This clonotype was seen ten or more times. The V and J genes are TRBV12-3 or TRBV12-4 and TRBJ2-7; the D gene is possibly TRBD2 (6 bases). Trimming left V 4 bases short and J 2 bases short, with 9 bases between. This CDR3 spans 13 amino acids. The CDR3 DNA reads as TGTGCCAGCAGTTACGGGAGAACCTACGAGCAGTACTTC. This encodes CASSYGRTYEQYF.

This clonotype was seen many times. The CDR3 here is CASSREPLSYEQYF. The DNA of the CDR3 is TGTGCCAGCAGCCGGGAGCCCCTCTCCTACGAGCAGTACTTC. The V gene is TRBV11-2, the J gene TRBJ2-7, with a weak D call TRBD2 (6 bases). V was clipped by 5 bases and J by 0 bases, with 11 bases between them. The CDR3 spans 14 residues. Germline V gives CDR1 SGHAT, CDR2 FQNNGV.

The chain has TRBV20-1 and TRBJ1-1; 8 bases align to TRBD1. The length of the CDR3 is 10 residues. Trimming removed 6 bases from V and 11 bases from J; junction bases left unmatched: 5. Germline lookup yields CDR1 DFQATT and CDR2 SNEGSKA (reference sequence). CDR3 sequence reads: CSARGRLAFF. The CDR3 DNA sequence: TGCAGTGCCAGGGGGCGCTTGGCTTTCTTT.

The rearrangement joins TRBV12-3 or TRBV12-4 to TRBJ2-4, with a possible D match to TRBD1 (6 bases). V was shortened by 7 bases and J by 4 bases, with 11 bases between the two germline ends. The CDR3 is 13 residues long. In DNA, the CDR3 is TGTGCCAGCATTCCAACAGGGAAAAACATTCAGTACTTC. Translated, it gives CASIPTGKNIQYF.

This clonotype was counted only a few times. This chain connects TRBV7-3 to TRBJ2-3, with a tentative D call TRBD2 (6 bases). Germline CDR1 is SGHTA and CDR2 is FQGTGA. V was shortened by 4 bases and J by 9 bases, with 11 bases between the two germline ends. The CDR3 totals 12 residues. The CDR3 loop is CASSSTRLTQYF. CDR3 in DNA: TGTGCCAGCAGCTCGACTAGACTCACGCAGTATTTT. The full variable domain, rest sourced from reference TRBV7-3 and TRBJ2-3, is GAGVSQTPSNKVTEKGKYVELRCDPISGHTALYWYRQSLGQGPEFLIYFQGTGAADDSGLPNDRFFAVRPEGSVSTLKIQRTERGDSAVYLCASSSTRLTQYFGPGTRLTVL.

V gene TRBV20-1 combines with J gene TRBJ2-7, with D perhaps matching TRBD2 (5 bases). Trimming removed 1 base at V and 4 bases at J, with 8 bases between. The CDR3 consists of 12 residues. Germline V gene data show CDR1 as DFQATT and CDR2 as SNEGSKA (reference sequence). The CDR3 loop is CSARGEKYEQYF. The CDR3, as DNA: TGCAGTGCTAGAGGGGAGAAATACGAGCAGTACTTC.

The chain has TRBV27 and TRBJ2-7; D is uncertain. The V and J ends lost 5 bases and 2 bases respectively, with 7 bases between them. Germline CDR1 is MNHEY and CDR2 is SMNVEV (reference sequence). This CDR3 spans 12 amino acids. The CDR3 is CASSASTYEQYF. DNA of the CDR3: TGTGCCAGCAGTGCGTCTACCTACGAGCAGTACTTC.

This clonotype was seen at least ten times. V and J are TRBV12-3 or TRBV12-4 and TRBJ1-1; D might be TRBD1 (6 bases). There are 14 residues in the CDR3. V dropped 6 bases and J dropped 5 bases, with 16 bases sitting between them. The CDR3 sequence: CASSSQQGVTEAFF. The CDR3 bases are TGTGCCAGCAGCTCCCAACAGGGAGTAACTGAAGCTTTCTTT.

This clonotype has just a few counts. J is TRBJ2-7 and V is TRBV20-1; the match to TRBD2 covers 7 bases. J gave up 6 bases and V 0 bases, and 17 bases lay outside the gene matches. CDR1 DFQATT and CDR2 SNEGSKA come from the germline V gene (reference sequence). The CDR3 has 17 amino acids. Written as DNA, the CDR3 is TGCAGTGCTAGAGATGGGACTATAACGGGAGACTTCCGCGAGCAGTACTTC. Its translation: CSARDGTITGDFREQYF.

This clonotype was seen a handful of times. The chain carries TRBV7-6 and TRBJ1-6, with TRBD1 matching 8 bases. Germline CDR1 is SGHVS and CDR2 is FNYEAQ. CDR3 length equals 15 residues. The J segment lost 5 bases and the V segment lost 8 bases, leaving 8 bases of the junction unmatched. In DNA form, the CDR3 reads TGTGCCAGCTCTCAGTCGGGACAGGATAATTCACCCCTCCACTTT. This encodes CASSQSGQDNSPLHF.

This clonotype was detected only a few times. The chain uses TRBV7-9 and TRBJ2-7; 11 nucleotides agree with TRBD2. Germline V gives CDR1 SEHNR, CDR2 FQNEAQ (reference sequence). The CDR3 consists of 17 residues. Trimming took 5 bases from V and 2 from J; bases not matched to a gene: 11. The CDR3 nucleotides read TGTGCCAGCAGCGCGGGGAAGGGACTAGCGGATCCCTACGAGCAGTACTTC. Amino acids: CASSAGKGLADPYEQYF.

The V gene is TRBV11-3, the J gene TRBJ2-1; 13 bases fit TRBD2. Germline loops: CDR1 SGHNT, CDR2 YENEEA. CDR3 size: 17 residues. The V and J ends lost 3 bases and 9 bases, in that order; junction bases with no gene match: 11. CDR3 DNA: TGTGCCAGCAGCTTCAGCGGGACTAGCGGGATTTTCGGTGAGCAGTTCTTC. Translated: CASSFSGTSGIFGEQFF.

The rearrangement uses TRBV10-3 and TRBJ2-7; the match to TRBD2 covers 13 bases. The length of the CDR3 is 11 residues. Germline values: CDR1 ENHRY, CDR2 SYGVKD. V shed 10 bases, J shed 8 bases, and the junction held 2 bases outside the gene matches. CDR3 region: CATTSGGKQYF. In DNA form, the CDR3 reads TGTGCCACGACTAGCGGGGGGAAGCAGTACTTC.

The V call is TRBV6-6, the J call TRBJ1-1; D gene unclear. The V gene's germline CDR1 is MNHNY and CDR2 SVGAGI (reference sequence). V was clipped by 8 bases and J by 6 bases, with 7 bases between them. The CDR3 sequence is 10 residues long. The CDR3 DNA reads as TGTGCCAGCGGGTACTCTGAAGCTTTCTTT. It encodes CASGYSEAFF.

This clonotype was recorded at least ten times. This sequence joins TRBV7-6 and TRBJ2-2; D uncertain. Germline CDR1 reads SGHVS; CDR2 reads FNYEAQ. With 1 base removed from V and 4 bases from J, the gap between germline ends came to 13 bases. This CDR3 has 16 residues. This chain's CDR3 is CASSLVQVLGTGELFF. CDR3 sequence (DNA): TGTGCCAGCAGCTTAGTACAAGTTCTGGGCACCGGGGAGCTGTTTTTT.

This clonotype has more than one count but fewer than ten. The rearrangement uses TRBV28 and TRBJ2-7; possibly TRBD1 for D (5 bases). V dropped 5 bases and J dropped 7 bases, with 9 bases sitting between them. The germline CDR1 and CDR2 sequences are MDHEN and SYDVKM. This CDR3 has 11 residues. Here the CDR3 DNA reads TGTGCCAGCAGTCAGGGCCGGGAGCAGTACTTC. Translated: CASSQGREQYF.

The chain recombines TRBV5-1 with TRBJ2-1; 7 bases line up with TRBD2. The CDR3 spans 15 residues. V lost 0 bases to trimming and J lost 5 bases; unmatched junction nucleotides: 5. Germline assignment: CDR1 SGHRS and CDR2 YFSETQ. The CDR3 bases are TGCGCCAGCAGCTTGGCGGCTAGCGGAAACAATGAGCAGTTCTTC. This encodes CASSLAASGNNEQFF.

This clonotype was seen only a few times. The rearrangement uses TRBV5-1 and TRBJ2-2, with 7 bases aligning to TRBD1. The CDR3 consists of 12 residues. Unmatched junction bases numbered 5, after V lost 4 bases and J lost 11 bases. Germline V lookup: CDR1 SGHRS, CDR2 YFSETQ. The chain's CDR3 is CASSPGTDELFF. The DNA for the CDR3 is TGCGCCAGCAGCCCCGGGACAGATGAGCTGTTTTTT.

This clonotype came up a few times. This sequence joins TRBV4-1 and TRBJ1-5; 7 positions match TRBD1. The CDR3 runs 15 residues. V gave up 4 bases and J gave up 6 bases; unmatched junction bases: 9. The germline V gene has CDR1 MGHRA and CDR2 YSYEKL. The CDR3 region is CASSPQGGGAQPQHF. CDR3 in DNA: TGCGCCAGCAGCCCTCAGGGGGGTGGGGCTCAGCCCCAGCATTTT.

This sequence joins TRBV4-2 and TRBJ2-5; D gene uncertain. CDR3 size: 14 residues. Between the trimmed V and J ends, which lost 1 base and 1 base, there was a span of 7 bases. Germline V CDR1 and CDR2: LGHNA, YNFKEQ. DNA for the CDR3: TGTGCCAGCAGCCAAGGTGATAGCCAAGAGACCCAGTACTTC. Translating gives CASSQGDSQETQYF.

The chain is built from TRBV10-3 and TRBJ2-5; the D gene is possibly TRBD1 (5 bases). This CDR3 is built from 16 residues. The germline V gene has CDR1 ENHRY and CDR2 SYGVKD. Between the trimmed V and J ends, which lost 2 bases and 2 bases, there was a span of 15 bases. In nucleotides, the CDR3 is TGTGCCATCAGTGAGATAACAGGAGAACTACAAGAGACCCAGTACTTC. It specifies CAISEITGELQETQYF.

This chain links TRBV6-2 or TRBV6-3 with TRBJ1-5; no clear D. Germline CDR1 and CDR2: MNHEY and SVGEGT. Trimming cost V 5 bases and J 5 bases, with 10 bases left between them. This CDR3 is built from 13 residues. The CDR3 region is CASSRRFDQPQHF. The CDR3 DNA reads as TGTGCCAGCAGTCGTCGTTTTGATCAGCCCCAGCATTTT.

This clonotype occurred a few times. The V call is TRBV6-1, the J call TRBJ2-1; 13 bases agree with TRBD2. The V gene end was trimmed by 6 bases and the J gene end by 0 bases; junction bases not matched to a gene: 5. The germline V gene has CDR1 MNHNS and CDR2 SASEGT. The CDR3 has 17 amino acids. CDR3 coding DNA: TGTGCCAGCAGAGGACTAGCGGGAGTCAGCTCCTACAATGAGCAGTTCTTC. This sequence encodes CASRGLAGVSSYNEQFF.

As concerns this clonotype: One end of the junction does not line up with germline, which may come from a read error. The V and J genes are TRBV27 and TRBJ1-4; D may be TRBD1 (5 bases). The CDR3 contains 16 residues. Germline V gives CDR1 MNHEY, CDR2 SMNVEV (reference sequence). CDR3 protein: CASSGHHYTTNEKLSF. The CDR3 DNA reads TGTGCCAGCAGCGGACACCATTATACAACTAATGAAAAACTGTCTTTT.

The V and J genes are TRBV12-3 or TRBV12-4 and TRBJ2-1; TRBD2 might be the D (6 bases). V lost 3 bases to trimming and J lost 0 bases, with 15 bases between them. The length of the CDR3 is 17 residues. The CDR3, as DNA: TGTGCCAGCAGTTTCGGCGGGCGGGGTCTCTCCTACAATGAGCAGTTCTTC. Protein sequence: CASSFGGRGLSYNEQFF.

This clonotype was seen only a few times. The chain combines TRBV7-3 with TRBJ1-4; TRBD1 is a possible D gene (6 bases). Germline V lookup: CDR1 SGHTA, CDR2 FQGTGA. The CDR3 spans 16 residues. The V end was cut by 1 base, the J end by 5 bases, with 14 bases between. The CDR3 loop is CASSLNGPGANEKLFF. CDR3 nucleotide sequence: TGTGCCAGCAGCTTAAATGGGCCAGGGGCGAATGAAAAACTGTTTTTT.

This clonotype appeared a few times. The CDR3 nucleotides read TGTGCCAGCAGCCCCTCTGGGCAGACCCAGTACTTC. Its translation is CASSPSGQTQYF. The chain joins TRBV4-2 to TRBJ2-5; D not resolved. V was trimmed by 4 bases and J by 6 bases, leaving 9 bases between them. Germline assignment: CDR1 LGHNA and CDR2 YNFKEQ. This CDR3 region has 12 residues.

The table lists this clonotype with a few counts. The chain links TRBV27 to TRBJ2-7; the D is unclear. The CDR3 is made up of 14 amino acids. Germline values: CDR1 MNHEY, CDR2 SMNVEV (reference sequence). Between the trimmed V and J ends, which lost 5 bases and 3 bases, there was a span of 14 bases. DNA of the CDR3: TGTGCCAGCAGTCCCCCGGGCAGCTACTACGAGCAGTACTTC. As protein: CASSPPGSYYEQYF.

This clonotype was picked up a small number of times. The chain employs TRBV20-1 and TRBJ2-3; D remains ambiguous. This CDR3 is 15 amino acids long. CDR1 is DFQATT and CDR2 is SNEGSKA in the germline V gene (reference sequence). Trimming cost V 0 bases and J 3 bases, with 13 bases left between them. The CDR3 loop is CSARDSKLGTDTQYF. CDR3 nucleotides: TGCAGTGCTAGAGATTCTAAGTTGGGGACAGATACGCAGTATTTT.